The 21 T cell receptor beta chains reported below all come from one sample, sequenced in a study of cytomegalovirus exposure and HLA in healthy donors. The primer mix had 60 Vbeta and 13 Jbeta primers. Assay used: immunoSEQ multiplex PCR; TCRdb lists only in-frame clones, some missing. The table records approximately 190,000 clones, approximately 83% of them present only once. The sequenced sample was PBMCs. The receptor set was obtained from a boy aged 2-9 years in good health and CMV-seronegative.

The chain is built from TRBV2 and TRBJ2-7; TRBD1 agrees at 11 bases. Looked up from germline, CDR1 is SNHLY and CDR2 is FYNNEI. Trimming at V came to 9 bases and at J to 3 bases, leaving 7 bases not matched to a gene. This CDR3 is built from 14 residues. The CDR3: CASTGQGADYEQYF. Written as DNA, the CDR3 is TGTGCCAGTACTGGACAGGGGGCTGACTACGAGCAGTACTTC.

V usage is TRBV13 and J usage is TRBJ2-3; perhaps TRBD1 as D (6 bases). The V end lost 4 bases, the J end lost 3 bases, and 17 bases lay between the germline ends. Germline values: CDR1 PRHDT, CDR2 FYEKMQ (reference sequence). CDR3 length equals 16 residues. CDR3 in amino acids: CASSWAQGRRTDTQYF. Here the CDR3 DNA reads TGTGCCAGCAGCTGGGCACAGGGAAGGAGAACAGATACGCAGTATTTT. Looking up the rest from reference TRBV13 and TRBJ2-3 gives the full variable domain: AAGVIQSPRHLIKEKRETATLKCYPIPRHDTVYWYQQGPGQDPQFLISFYEKMQSDKGSIPDRFSAQQFSDYHSELNMSSLELGDSALYFCASSWAQGRRTDTQYFGPGTRLTVL.

This chain uses TRBV2 with TRBJ2-1; 10 bases match TRBD2. Trimming took 5 bases from V and 7 from J; bases not matched to a gene: 8. This CDR3 contains 15 residues. From germline, CDR1 is SNHLY and CDR2 FYNNEI. The CDR3 sequence is CASSWERGGLNEQFF. CDR3 coding DNA: TGTGCCAGCAGTTGGGAGCGGGGGGGGCTTAATGAGCAGTTCTTC.

This chain links TRBV4-3 with TRBJ1-6; no firm D call. Trimming cost V 0 bases and J 4 bases, with 16 bases left between them. Germline V gives CDR1 LGHNA, CDR2 YSLEER. The CDR3 has 18 residues. CDR3 amino acids: CASSQDGVGGPYNSPLHF. The CDR3 DNA reads as TGCGCCAGCAGCCAAGATGGGGTGGGAGGCCCTTATAATTCACCCCTCCACTTT.

The chain recombines TRBV4-2 with TRBJ2-3; 12 positions agree with TRBD2. Germline loops: CDR1 LGHNA, CDR2 YNFKEQ. V dropped 4 bases and J dropped 7; count of bases not matched to a gene: 6. The CDR3 covers 15 residues. CDR3 protein: CASSPSGGAVNTQYF. The DNA of the CDR3 is TGTGCCAGCAGCCCTAGCGGGGGGGCCGTAAATACGCAGTATTTT.

The CDR3 reads CASSASRRGGRYEQYF. The CDR3 DNA sequence: TGTGCCAGCAGTGCGTCTAGGCGGGGGGGCCGCTACGAGCAGTACTTC. This chain uses TRBV2 with TRBJ2-7, with TRBD2 matching over 9 bases. From germline, CDR1 is SNHLY and CDR2 FYNNEI. The CDR3 loop spans 16 amino acids. V was pared by 4 bases and J by 3 bases, with 10 bases of the junction left unmatched.

This rearrangement joins TRBV4-3 to TRBJ2-5, with 9 nucleotides matching TRBD2. This CDR3 has 17 amino acids. V shed 0 bases, J shed 5 bases, and the junction held 10 bases outside the gene matches. CDR1 is LGHNA, CDR2 YSLEER, per germline. This CDR3 reads CASSQDRGGGALETQYF. CDR3 DNA: TGCGCCAGCAGCCAAGATAGGGGCGGGGGGGCCCTGGAGACCCAGTACTTC.

The chain links TRBV18 to TRBJ2-2; TRBD1 is a possible D gene (6 bases). CDR3 length: 15 amino acids. V lost 3 bases and J 1 base, leaving 9 bases between the germline ends. CDR1 is KGHSH and CDR2 is LQKENI in the germline V gene. CDR3 sequence (DNA): TGTGCCAGCTCACCCGGGACACGGAACACCGGGGAGCTGTTTTTT. Its translation: CASSPGTRNTGELFF.

V and J are TRBV9 and TRBJ2-2, with D perhaps matching TRBD2 (5 bases). The CDR3 sequence is 14 residues long. Germline CDR1 SGDLS, CDR2 YYNGEE. Trimming stripped 0 bases from V and 6 bases from J, with 9 bases between. CDR3 protein: CASSVVGAAGELFF. In DNA, the CDR3 is TGTGCCAGCAGCGTAGTGGGAGCGGCCGGGGAGCTGTTTTTT.

The sample holds a few counts of this clone. The chain combines TRBV4-1 with TRBJ2-3; tentative D call: TRBD2 (5 bases). CDR3 length equals 17 residues. Trimming removed 0 bases at V and 2 bases at J, with 15 bases between. The germline V gene has CDR1 MGHRA and CDR2 YSYEKL. The CDR3, as DNA: TGCGCCAGCAGCCAAGATTTTCAGAGGGCCCCCACAGATACGCAGTATTTT. As protein: CASSQDFQRAPTDTQYF.

The chain recombines TRBV5-4 with TRBJ1-4; weak D call: TRBD1 (5 bases). The V end lost 0 bases, the J end lost 6 bases, and 9 bases lay between the germline ends. CDR3 length: 14 amino acids. In germline, CDR1 is SGHNT, CDR2 YYREEE (reference sequence). The CDR3 DNA is TGTGCCAGCAGCTTGGGCAGGGCTGATGAAAAACTGTTTTTT. Protein: CASSLGRADEKLFF.

This CDR3 reads CASSDGGRRETQYF. For the CDR3, the DNA is TGTGCCAGCAGTGACGGGGGGCGCCGGGAGACCCAGTACTTC. This chain connects TRBV2 to TRBJ2-5; tentative D call: TRBD2 (7 bases). Germline V lookup: CDR1 SNHLY, CDR2 FYNNEI. V lost 3 bases and J 5 bases, leaving 13 bases between the germline ends. This CDR3 has 14 amino acids. Full variable domain (outside the CDR3, taken from reference TRBV2 and TRBJ2-5): EPEVTQTPSHQVTQMGQEVILRCVPISNHLYFYWYRQILGQKVEFLVSFYNNEISEKSEIFDDQFSVERPDGSNFTLKIRSTKLEDSAMYFCASSDGGRRETQYFGPGTRLLVL.

The chain uses TRBV5-6 and TRBJ2-5; 7 nucleotides agree with TRBD1. The J call is in doubt because the DNA end fits TRBJ2-7 better. Germline CDR1 and CDR2: SGHDT and YYEEEE. CDR3 length equals 14 residues. CDR3 amino acids: CASSFPTGSNEQYF. CDR3 in DNA: TGTGCCAGCAGCTTTCCGACAGGGTCCAACGAGCAGTACTTC.

The chain joins TRBV5-4 to TRBJ1-4; D is perhaps TRBD1 (5 bases). The ends were cut back, 4 bases at V and 8 bases at J, with 18 bases in the middle. The germline V gene has CDR1 SGHNT and CDR2 YYREEE (reference sequence). This CDR3 contains 15 residues. CDR3 nucleotides: TGTGCCAGCAGCCCGGAACGTCGGGGGAGGGAAAAACTGTTTTTT. It codes for CASSPERRGREKLFF.

Worth noting for this clone: One junction end does not reproduce the germline sequence, and a read error may be involved. The chain carries TRBV7-7 and TRBJ2-3; 10 nucleotides agree with TRBD1. This CDR3 has 15 residues. CDR1 is SSHAT, CDR2 FNYEAQ, per germline (reference sequence). CDR3 residues: CASSPGTGALDTQYF. The DNA for the CDR3 is TGTGCTAGCAGCCCCGGGACAGGGGCCCTAGATACGCAGTATTTT.

This chain links TRBV5-1 with TRBJ2-6; 9 bases match TRBD1. Germline V gene lookup returns CDR1 SGHRS and CDR2 YFSETQ. J was trimmed by 2 bases and V by 4 bases; bases with no gene match: 7. The length of the CDR3 is 17 residues. The CDR3 DNA is TGCGCCAGCAGCCGCGGGACAGGGCACGCTGGGGCCAACGTCCTGACTTTC. The encoded protein is CASSRGTGHAGANVLTF.

A few counts support this clone. The rearrangement links TRBV7-6 to TRBJ1-6, with D tentatively TRBD1 (6 bases). V gave up 0 bases and J gave up 8 bases, with 11 bases separating them. Germline loops: CDR1 SGHVS, CDR2 FNYEAQ. This CDR3 has 15 amino acids. CDR3 sequence reads: CASSLAGTRDSPLHF. DNA for the CDR3: TGTGCCAGCAGCTTAGCTGGGACACGGGATTCACCCCTCCACTTT.

This clone showed up just once. This chain uses TRBV2 with TRBJ2-7; D gene unclear. The CDR3 is 10 residues long. Germline assignment: CDR1 SNHLY and CDR2 FYNNEI. V shed 5 bases and J shed 9 bases, with 8 bases lying between them. As DNA, the CDR3 is TGTGCCAGCAGTTCGTCGGGGCAGTACTTC. Its protein product is CASSSSGQYF. The full variable domain, completed using reference TRBV2 and TRBJ2-7, is EPEVTQTPSHQVTQMGQEVILRCVPISNHLYFYWYRQILGQKVEFLVSFYNNEISEKSEIFDDQFSVERPDGSNFTLKIRSTKLEDSAMYFCASSSSGQYFGPGTRLTVT.

A single count supports this clone. The gene calls are TRBV5-1 and TRBJ1-4; possibly TRBD1 for D (6 bases). The CDR3 loop spans 15 amino acids. The ends were cut back, 4 bases at V and 4 bases at J, with 14 bases in the middle. Germline V gene lookup returns CDR1 SGHRS and CDR2 YFSETQ. DNA for the CDR3: TGCGCCAGCAGCCCATCACAGGGTCATAATGAAAAACTGTTTTTT. Translation gives CASSPSQGHNEKLFF.

The V gene is TRBV7-3, the J gene TRBJ2-1; D is possibly TRBD2 (5 bases). Germline assignment: CDR1 SGHTA and CDR2 FQGTGA. V was trimmed by 5 bases and J by 0 bases, leaving 11 bases between them. This CDR3 contains 15 residues. This chain's CDR3 is CASSLKGSSYNEQFF. The DNA of the CDR3 is TGTGCCAGCAGCCTAAAAGGGAGCTCCTACAATGAGCAGTTCTTC.

The chain links TRBV5-6 to TRBJ1-2, with D possibly matching TRBD1 (6 bases). V was cut by 4 bases and J by 7 bases, with 11 bases left in between. CDR1 is SGHDT, CDR2 YYEEEE, per germline. This CDR3 contains 12 residues. This CDR3 is CASSADSPGYTF. CDR3 sequence (DNA): TGTGCCAGCAGCGCGGACAGTCCTGGCTACACCTTC.